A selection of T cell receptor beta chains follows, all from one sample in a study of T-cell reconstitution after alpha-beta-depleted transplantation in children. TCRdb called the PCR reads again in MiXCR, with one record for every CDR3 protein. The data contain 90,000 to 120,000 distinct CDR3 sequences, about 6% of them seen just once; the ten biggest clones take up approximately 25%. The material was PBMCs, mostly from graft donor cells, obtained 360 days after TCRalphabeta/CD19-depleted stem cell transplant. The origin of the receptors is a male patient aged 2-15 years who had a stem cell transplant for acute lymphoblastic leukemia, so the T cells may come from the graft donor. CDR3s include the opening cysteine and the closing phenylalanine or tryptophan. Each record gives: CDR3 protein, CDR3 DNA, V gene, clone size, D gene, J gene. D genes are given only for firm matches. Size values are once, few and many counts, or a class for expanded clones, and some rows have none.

CASSFLRGSGYEQYF TGTGCCAGCAGTTTCTTGAGAGGGAGTGGTTACGAGCAGTACTTC TRBV28 many NA TRBJ2-7
CASSNYGYTF TGTGCCAGCAGCAACTATGGCTACACCTTC TRBV7-3 many NA TRBJ1-2
CASSPNRGREQFF TGTGCCAGCAGCCCTAATAGGGGGCGTGAGCAGTTCTTC TRBV6-5 many TRBD1 TRBJ2-1
CASSTRTGKGYEQYF TGTGCCAGCAGCACCCGGACAGGTAAAGGTTACGAGCAGTACTTC TRBV9 many TRBD1 TRBJ2-7
CSALEQGYEQYF TGCAGCGCTCTGGAACAGGGCTACGAGCAGTACTTC TRBV29-1 once NA TRBJ2-7
CASSPSRRGKPQHF TGTGCCAGCAGCCCCTCTCGAAGAGGCAAGCCCCAGCATTTT TRBV3-1 few NA TRBJ1-5
CASSLEGIRRSSTDTQYF TGTGCCAGCAGCTTAGAGGGAATCAGGCGGTCTAGCACAGATACGCAGTATTTT TRBV11-2 many NA TRBJ2-3
CASSPGLAGGPTDTQYF TGTGCCAGCAGCCCAGGACTAGCGGGAGGCCCGACAGATACGCAGTATTTT TRBV14 NA TRBD2 TRBJ2-3
CASSFNYNEQFF TGCGCCAGCAGCTTCAACTACAATGAGCAGTTCTTC TRBV5-1 many NA TRBJ2-1
CASSYLGRDTDTQYF TGTGCCAGCAGTTATCTGGGCAGGGACACAGATACGCAGTATTTT TRBV27 many NA TRBJ2-3
CASINAAKNIQYF TGTGCCAGCATCAACGCGGCCAAAAACATTCAGTACTTC TRBV6-2/TRBV6-3 few NA TRBJ2-4
CASSTGSWDGELFF TGTGCCAGCAGCACCGGGTCCTGGGACGGGGAGCTGTTTTTT TRBV7-9 many NA TRBJ2-2
CASSHITGNEQFF TGCGCCAGCAGCCATATAACAGGGAATGAGCAGTTCTTC TRBV4-3 many NA TRBJ2-1
CASSWQGGYEQYF TGTGCCAGCAGTTGGCAGGGGGGCTACGAGCAGTACTTC TRBV27 NA NA TRBJ2-7
CATSHRALEAFF TGTGCCACCAGCCACCGGGCTCTCGAAGCTTTCTTT TRBV15 many NA TRBJ1-1
CASSQDFDIGGYEQYF TGCGCCAGCAGCCAAGATTTCGACATTGGGGGATACGAGCAGTACTTC TRBV4-1 NA NA TRBJ2-7
CASSLGQGYNEQFF TGTGCCAGCAGCTTGGGACAGGGTTACAATGAGCAGTTCTTC TRBV5-8 many TRBD1 TRBJ2-1
CASSHRDREPYEQYF TGTGCCAGCAGCCACCGGGACAGGGAGCCCTACGAGCAGTACTTC TRBV7-9 NA TRBD1 TRBJ2-7
CATLSGRGELFF TGTGCCACCCTTTCGGGGAGGGGGGAGCTGTTTTTT TRBV4-2 few NA TRBJ2-2
CASSSRQFNEQFF TGTGCCAGCAGCTCTCGACAGTTTAATGAGCAGTTCTTC TRBV6-2/TRBV6-3 NA NA TRBJ2-1
CASSFGSSYNEQFF TGTGCCAGCAGTTTCGGGAGCTCCTACAATGAGCAGTTCTTC TRBV27 many NA TRBJ2-1
CASSYSMRLNTEAFF TGTGCCAGCAGTTACTCGATGCGGTTGAACACTGAAGCTTTCTTT TRBV6-2/TRBV6-3 many NA TRBJ1-1
CASSQLSDVWDEKLFF TGTGCCAGCAGCCAACTTTCGGACGTATGGGATGAAAAACTGTTTTTT TRBV7-8 few NA TRBJ1-4
CASSYPTSGGWTEAFF TGTGCCAGCAGTTACCCTACGTCGGGGGGGTGGACTGAAGCTTTCTTT TRBV6-5 many NA TRBJ1-1